This TCR beta chain is drawn from a study of STAT3 mutations in large granular lymphocyte leukemia. Libraries were prepared by immunoSEQ multiplex PCR; TCRdb keeps only in-frame clonotypes and omits some of them. Of around 4,500 clones listed, around 80% are singletons. Whole-study results and caveats: Every T-LGLL patient had at least one immunodominant TCRbeta clonotype. All newly emerging clones after therapy were STAT3 wild type.

A word on this clone: Its antigen is not identified.

Sequencing was done on a sample of peripheral blood mononuclear cells. The receptor comes from a man in his forties or fifties with T-cell large granular lymphocyte leukemia. Some clones in this sample may be carry-over from other donors' samples.

CDR3 sequence: CASSLVGTYEQYF. The CDR3 nucleotides read TGCGCCAGCAGCTTGGTGGGAACCTACGAGCAGTACTTC. The J gene is TRBJ2-7, the V gene TRBV5-1; D is undetermined. Germline V gene sequence: CDR1 SGHRS, CDR2 YFSETQ. The CDR3 totals 13 residues. The V end was cut by 0 bases, the J end by 2 bases, with 6 bases between.